The rows below give T cell receptor beta chains drawn from one sample of a study of T cell responses to AZD1222 COVID-19 vaccine. The table came from immunoSEQ multiplex PCR; TCRdb's copy has only in-frame clones and leaves some out. The table shows 100,000 to 140,000 clones, with roughly 89% occurring only once. Sequenced here: peripheral blood, sampled on day 0 of AZD1222 vaccination. Every receptor here comes from an adult in good health. CDR3s include the opening cysteine and the closing phenylalanine or tryptophan. Each record gives: V gene, D gene, J gene, clone size, CDR3 DNA, CDR3 protein. D genes are given only for firm matches. Size tells how often a clone was seen (once, few, many) or the class of an expanded clone, and some rows leave it out.

v_gene: TRBV6-6
d_gene: .
j_gene: TRBJ1-1
abundance: .
CDR3nt: TGTGCCAGCAGTTTTCTCGGAGGTAACACTGAAGCTTTCTTT
CDR3aa: CASSFLGGNTEAFF

v_gene: TRBV2
d_gene: .
j_gene: TRBJ1-1
abundance: once
CDR3nt: TGTGCCAGCTATCAAGAGGTTTCGGACACTGAAGCTTTCTTT
CDR3aa: CASYQEVSDTEAFF

v_gene: TRBV19
d_gene: .
j_gene: TRBJ2-5
abundance: .
CDR3nt: TGTGCCAGTAGTGGGCAGCTAGAGACCCAGTACTTC
CDR3aa: CASSGQLETQYF

v_gene: TRBV24-1
d_gene: TRBD2
j_gene: TRBJ2-1
abundance: .
CDR3nt: TGTGCCACCAGCGGGGCGGGGGGGTCTTGGAATGAGCAGTTCTTC
CDR3aa: CATSGAGGSWNEQFF

v_gene: TRBV5-3
d_gene: TRBD2
j_gene: TRBJ2-2
abundance: .
CDR3nt: TGTGCCAGAAGCTTGGTAGCGGGGGAACTAACCGGGGAGCTGTTTTTT
CDR3aa: CARSLVAGELTGELFF

v_gene: TRBV6-2/TRBV6-3
d_gene: .
j_gene: TRBJ1-5
abundance: .
CDR3nt: TGTGCCAGCAGTTCGGGGGGGCGCTTCCAGCCCCAGCATTTT
CDR3aa: CASSSGGRFQPQHF

v_gene: TRBV5-4
d_gene: .
j_gene: TRBJ1-6
abundance: .
CDR3nt: TGTGCCAGCAGCAAGCAGGGGTACAATTCACCCCTCCACTTT
CDR3aa: CASSKQGYNSPLHF

v_gene: TRBV9
d_gene: .
j_gene: TRBJ1-2
abundance: .
CDR3nt: TGTGCCAGCAGCCTACTCGGGGGGAGCGGCTACACCTTC
CDR3aa: CASSLLGGSGYTF

v_gene: TRBV7-2
d_gene: .
j_gene: TRBJ2-2
abundance: .
CDR3nt: TGTGCCAGCAGCTCCCCCGCTGGATCTTCAGCCATCGGGGAGCTGTTTTTT
CDR3aa: CASSSPAGSSAIGELFF

v_gene: TRBV5-5
d_gene: .
j_gene: TRBJ1-6
abundance: few
CDR3nt: TGTGCCAGCAGCCCCTCGGGCAGGGTGAATAATTCACCCCTCCACTTT
CDR3aa: CASSPSGRVNNSPLHF

v_gene: TRBV6-6
d_gene: .
j_gene: TRBJ2-5
abundance: .
CDR3nt: TGTGCCAGCAGTGCGACGGGGCCGGGGGAGACCCAGTACTTC
CDR3aa: CASSATGPGETQYF

v_gene: TRBV9
d_gene: .
j_gene: TRBJ1-1
abundance: .
CDR3nt: TGTGCCAGCAGCGTAGCTGGGGAAGGCACTGAAGCTTTCTTT
CDR3aa: CASSVAGEGTEAFF

v_gene: TRBV6-2/TRBV6-3
d_gene: .
j_gene: TRBJ2-1
abundance: .
CDR3nt: TGTGCCAGCAGCCAGTCGGTTGAGCAGTTCTTC
CDR3aa: CASSQSVEQFF

v_gene: TRBV5-4
d_gene: .
j_gene: TRBJ2-2
abundance: .
CDR3nt: TGTGCCAGCAGCTTGGATTTCGCCGGGGAGCTGTTTTTT
CDR3aa: CASSLDFAGELFF

v_gene: TRBV4-1
d_gene: .
j_gene: TRBJ2-2
abundance: .
CDR3nt: TGCGCCAGCAAGGATTGGCAGGGCGCCACCGGGGAGCTGTTTTTT
CDR3aa: CASKDWQGATGELFF